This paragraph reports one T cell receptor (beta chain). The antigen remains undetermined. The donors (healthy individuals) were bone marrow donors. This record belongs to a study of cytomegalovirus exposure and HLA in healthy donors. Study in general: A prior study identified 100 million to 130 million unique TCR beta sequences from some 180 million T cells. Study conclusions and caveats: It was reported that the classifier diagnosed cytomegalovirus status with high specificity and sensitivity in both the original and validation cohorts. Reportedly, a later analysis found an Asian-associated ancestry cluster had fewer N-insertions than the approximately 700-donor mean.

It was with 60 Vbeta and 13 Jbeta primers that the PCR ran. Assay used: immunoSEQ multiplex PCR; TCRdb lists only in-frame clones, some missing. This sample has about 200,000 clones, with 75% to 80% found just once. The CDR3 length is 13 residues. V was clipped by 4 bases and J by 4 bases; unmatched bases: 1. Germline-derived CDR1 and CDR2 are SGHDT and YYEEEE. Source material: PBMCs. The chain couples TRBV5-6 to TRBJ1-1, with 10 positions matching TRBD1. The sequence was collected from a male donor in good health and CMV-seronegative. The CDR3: CASSRTGGTEAFF. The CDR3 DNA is TGTGCCAGCAGCAGGACAGGGGGCACTGAAGCTTTCTTT.